The clone carrying this T cell receptor (beta chain) was observed a single time. Its antigen is unidentified. Germline lookup yields CDR1 SGHDT and CDR2 YYEEEE. V was cut by 0 bases and J by 1 base, with 7 bases left in between. The CDR3 sequence is 14 residues long. Some clones are missing from TCRdb's copy, which holds only in-frame ones; the method was immunoSEQ multiplex PCR. The repertoire holds approximately 120,000 clones, with approximately 90% as singletons. The entry originates in a study of T cell responses to AZD1222 COVID-19 vaccine. Turning to the study itself: Second doses at about 4 or about 12 weeks were pooled. Points from the study as a whole: Clonal diversity was possibly underestimated, and the donors were mostly white British, with more females. Repertoire sampling happened only post peak T cell response.

This receptor was identified in an adult in good health. Sequenced here: peripheral blood, sampled on day 0 of AZD1222 vaccination. V is TRBV5-6 and J is TRBJ1-1; D gene ambiguous. In DNA, the CDR3 is TGTGCCAGCAGCTTGGGATACACGAACACTGAAGCTTTCTTT. The encoded protein is CASSLGYTNTEAFF. Drawing the rest from reference TRBV5-6 and TRBJ1-1, the complete variable domain is DAGVTQSPTHLIKTRGQQVTLRCSPKSGHDTVSWYQQALGQGPQFIFQYYEEEERQRGNFPDRFSGHQFPNYSSELNVNALLLGDSALYLCASSLGYTNTEAFFGQGTRLTVV.